The sequence of this T cell receptor (beta chain) was determined in a study of shared clonotypes between healthy human individuals. CDR3 length equals 13 residues. Per germline, CDR1 MGHRA and CDR2 YSYEKL. At the deep level, the assay was run. Repertoires were generated with immunoSEQ multiplex PCR, while TCRdb's copy carries only in-frame clones and drops some. The sample records about 2 million clones, around 95% being singletons. A note on this clone: Its antigen is as yet unknown. At one end, the junction sequence differs from germline, possibly due to a read error.

Splitting the CD4+ cells yielded a CD45RA+ naive subset and a CD45RA-negative memory subset. The study's findings and limits: The study's rarefaction showed incomplete sorted-subset sequencing despite large depth.

The TCR sequence derives from a man aged 18 to 29 in good health. The sequenced sample was naive CD4+ T cells sorted from blood. Regarding subset: CD45RA+ positively selected. The V call is TRBV4-1, the J call TRBJ1-2; TRBD1 is a possible D gene (5 bases). CDR3 DNA sequence: TGCGCCAGCAGCGGGAGTAGGGGTCTCGCCGCATCCTTC. Encoded protein: CASSGSRGLAASF.